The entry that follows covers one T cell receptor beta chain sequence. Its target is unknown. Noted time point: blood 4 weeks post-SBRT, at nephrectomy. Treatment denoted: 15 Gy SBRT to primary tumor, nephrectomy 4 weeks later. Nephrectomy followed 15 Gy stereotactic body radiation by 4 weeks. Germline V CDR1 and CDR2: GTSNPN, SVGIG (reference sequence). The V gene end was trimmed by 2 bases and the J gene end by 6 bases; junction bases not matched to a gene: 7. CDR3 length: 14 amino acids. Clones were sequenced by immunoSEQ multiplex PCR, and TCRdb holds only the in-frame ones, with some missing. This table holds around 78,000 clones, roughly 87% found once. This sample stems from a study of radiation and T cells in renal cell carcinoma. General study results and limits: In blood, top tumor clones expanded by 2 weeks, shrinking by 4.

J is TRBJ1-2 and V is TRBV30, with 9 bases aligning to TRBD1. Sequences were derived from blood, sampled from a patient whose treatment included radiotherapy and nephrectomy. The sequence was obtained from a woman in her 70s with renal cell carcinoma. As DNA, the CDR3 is TGTGCCTGGAGTTTGAAGGGACAGGGCCATGGCTACACCTTC. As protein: CAWSLKGQGHGYTF.